Detailed here is one TCR beta chain. It lacks a known antigen. No base-level quality is on record; no much larger clone is a single base apart. Every bulk PBMC sample was loaded with the same fixed amount of around 400 ng of DNA. The immunoSEQ TCRb Assay kit was used according to manufacturer instructions to amplify TCR beta CDR3 sequences from genomic DNA. The KAPA Library Quantification Kit for Illumina platforms was used to quantify pooled libraries by qPCR. Pooled libraries were sequenced on an Illumina NextSeq 500, clustered at roughly 0.55-1.1 pM. The study's own analysis went as follows. The TCR data were analyzed using immunoSEQ ANALYZER and the R LymphoSeq package. A rearrangement efficiency score was calculated as productive divided by the sum of productive and non-productive CDR3 sequences. Clonality was assessed using the Gini coefficient and diversity using the Renyi index at alpha=1, with pairwise comparisons between timepoints within each patient. Clonal relatedness, based on an edit distance of 3, and repertoire similarity, based on the Bhattacharyya coefficient, were both computed in LymphoSeq. To classify response, a linear discriminant analysis based on week-3 changes in clonality and diversity was built using the R MASS and caret packages. The immuneACCESS repertoire file appears here via TCRdb, limited to in-frame rearrangements. These files lack a portion of the clones; in checked studies, under half of the deficit traces to unresolved V genes, and the cause of the others is not known. That table gives V, J and clone size, and the DNA gave D and trimming. Within this sample are more than 8,000 clones, with more than 65% of them counted one time only. Together, the top ten hold roughly 1% of the sample.

This entry comes from a study of blood T cell dynamics during melanoma immunotherapy (TCRdb year 2020). Regarding the complete study: Patients had metastatic melanoma and received first-line pembrolizumab or nivolumab plus ipilimumab as standard of care in the United Kingdom. To find early correlates of response, peripheral T cell receptor repertoires were profiled in metastatic melanoma patients before and after one cycle of checkpoint inhibitor therapy. The training cohort was made up of consecutive patients, while a further independent group of patients from the same centre was pooled to form an external validation set. Paper-wide results and their limitations: The relatively small sample size was recognized as a factor that could limit how well the results generalize. Whether the T cell clones behind the repertoire changes were melanoma-specific or instead reflected general immune activation was something the study could not determine. Unlike progressors, patients who went on to achieve disease control showed a bifurcated reorganization of the PBMC repertoire at W3, with either increased clonality or increased diversity.

The germline V gene yields SGHTA for CDR1 and FQGNSA for CDR2. The CDR3 covers 17 residues, taking in both the cysteine and the phenylalanine. Just CDR3 DNA is preserved here, 51 bases in frame from base 1. V was cut back by 0 bases and J by 1 base, leaving a gap of 10 bases between them. The time point label, read with the paper, signifies: pre-treatment baseline. Blood samples were collected before treatment (T0) and at week 3 (W3), after the first cycle of checkpoint blockade. Except for a couple of patients with rapid clinical progression, response was assessed 12 weeks after the first infusion by RECIST 1.1; disease control meant complete response, partial response or stable disease. Patients were excluded for prior systemic cancer treatment, concomitant immunosuppressant therapy or synchronous other active malignancies. Both bulk PBMC and plasma cell-free DNA were sequenced for TCR beta so that circulating cells and T cell turnover could be tracked. Lymphoprep and SepMate tubes were used to isolate PBMC from blood, and red cell lysis was then performed. DNA from PBMC and sorted T cell subsets was extracted with QIAamp DNA Blood Mini kits.

The sample in question was blood, obtained from a patient treated with checkpoint blockade. The sequence is built from TRBV7-2 and TRBJ2-6; possibly the D gene is TRBD2, per 5 matching bases. The receptor was derived from a human donor with melanoma. The CDR3 region reads CASSLAGPGSGANVLTF. The nucleotides are TGTGCCAGCAGCTTAGCGGGTCCGGGATCTGGGGCCAACGTCCTGACTTTC.